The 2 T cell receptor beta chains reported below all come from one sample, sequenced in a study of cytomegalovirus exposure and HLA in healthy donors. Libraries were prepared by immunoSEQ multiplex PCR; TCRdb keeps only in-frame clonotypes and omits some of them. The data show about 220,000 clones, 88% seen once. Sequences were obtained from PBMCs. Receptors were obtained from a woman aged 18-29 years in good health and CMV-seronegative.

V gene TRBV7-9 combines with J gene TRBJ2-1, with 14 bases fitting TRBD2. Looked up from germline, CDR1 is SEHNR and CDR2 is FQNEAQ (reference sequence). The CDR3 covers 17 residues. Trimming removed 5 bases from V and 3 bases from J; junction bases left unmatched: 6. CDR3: CASSRRLAGGGYNEQFF. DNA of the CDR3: TGTGCCAGCAGCCGAAGACTAGCGGGAGGGGGCTACAATGAGCAGTTCTTC.

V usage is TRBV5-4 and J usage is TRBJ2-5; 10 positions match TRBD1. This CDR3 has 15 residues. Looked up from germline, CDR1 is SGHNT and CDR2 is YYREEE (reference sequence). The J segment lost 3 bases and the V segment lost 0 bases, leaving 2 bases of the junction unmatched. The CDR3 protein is CASSLGQGAEETQYF. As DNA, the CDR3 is TGTGCCAGCAGCTTGGGACAGGGGGCGGAAGAGACCCAGTACTTC.